This T cell receptor (beta chain) was obtained from a study of T cells after yellow fever vaccination. Study-level results: Peak timing came faster in the weaker secondary response, day 5 versus 15. CD4 and CD8 compartments shared a small share of clonotypes.

This clonotype occurred a few times. Antigen unknown. Generation of TCR cDNA used 5'RACE template switching (which added a universal primer site and UMIs). TCRdb fed the 5' RACE reads into MiXCR, producing one record per CDR3 protein. The sample has about 630,000 distinct CDR3 sequences, around 12% seen once. The V end was cut by 4 bases, the J end by 2 bases, with 13 bases between. The CDR3 runs to 15 residues. The sequence came from a young man who received the YFV17D yellow fever vaccine. The chain employs TRBV12-3 or TRBV12-4 and TRBJ2-3; TRBD2 might be the D (6 bases). The material sequenced was PBMCs, taken on the day of the yellow fever booster vaccination. In DNA form, the CDR3 reads TGTGCCAGCAGTTCGGTGGGGGGAGACACAGATACGCAGTATTTT. Its protein product is CASSSVGGDTDTQYF.